This TCR beta chain was sequenced for a study of long-term antiretroviral therapy in people with HIV. At the level of the study: Sampling started about a decade before the 2015 immediate-ART recommendation. The study's findings and limits: Blood sampling spanned 2004 to 2017, possibly under older ART regimens.

A remark on this clone: Its antigen is as yet unknown.

Survey level was the resolution at which the v3.0 immunoSEQ assay ran. Only in-frame clones appear in the TCRdb table, and some are missing; sequencing was by immunoSEQ multiplex PCR. The table records 30,000 to 40,000 clones, roughly 80% of them present only once. Cryopreserved PBMC numbered about 1-10 million per sample before DNA extraction. The CDR3 loop spans 13 amino acids. V gave up 5 bases and J gave up 0 bases, with 7 bases separating them. Germline CDR1 and CDR2: LNHDA and SQIVND (reference sequence). The starting material was unsorted PBMCs, obtained 0.4 years before starting antiretroviral therapy. The rearrangement joins TRBV19 to TRBJ1-1; D is undetermined. This TCR was recovered from a man younger than 35 with HIV. The CDR3 reads CASSDLMNTEAFF. CDR3 DNA: TGTGCCAGTAGTGATTTAATGAACACTGAAGCTTTCTTT. Using reference TRBV19 and TRBJ1-1 for the parts outside the CDR3, the full variable domain is DGGITQSPKYLFRKEGQNVTLSCEQNLNHDAMYWYRQDPGQGLRLIYYSQIVNDFQKGDIAEGYSVSREKKESFPLTVTSAQKNPTAFYLCASSDLMNTEAFFGQGTRLTVV.